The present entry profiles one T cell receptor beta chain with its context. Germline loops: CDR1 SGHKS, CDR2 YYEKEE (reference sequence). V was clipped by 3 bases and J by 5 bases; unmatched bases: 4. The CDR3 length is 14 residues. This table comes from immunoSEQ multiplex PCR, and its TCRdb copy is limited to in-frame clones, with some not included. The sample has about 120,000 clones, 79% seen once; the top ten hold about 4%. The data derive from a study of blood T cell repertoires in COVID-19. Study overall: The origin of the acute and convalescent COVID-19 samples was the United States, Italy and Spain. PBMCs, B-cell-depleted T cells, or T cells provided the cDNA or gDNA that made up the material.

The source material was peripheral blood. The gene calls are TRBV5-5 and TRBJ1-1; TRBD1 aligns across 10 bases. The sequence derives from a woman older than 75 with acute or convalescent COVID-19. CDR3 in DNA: TGTGCCAGCAGCTACAGGACAGGGGGGACTGAAGCTTTCTTT. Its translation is CASSYRTGGTEAFF.